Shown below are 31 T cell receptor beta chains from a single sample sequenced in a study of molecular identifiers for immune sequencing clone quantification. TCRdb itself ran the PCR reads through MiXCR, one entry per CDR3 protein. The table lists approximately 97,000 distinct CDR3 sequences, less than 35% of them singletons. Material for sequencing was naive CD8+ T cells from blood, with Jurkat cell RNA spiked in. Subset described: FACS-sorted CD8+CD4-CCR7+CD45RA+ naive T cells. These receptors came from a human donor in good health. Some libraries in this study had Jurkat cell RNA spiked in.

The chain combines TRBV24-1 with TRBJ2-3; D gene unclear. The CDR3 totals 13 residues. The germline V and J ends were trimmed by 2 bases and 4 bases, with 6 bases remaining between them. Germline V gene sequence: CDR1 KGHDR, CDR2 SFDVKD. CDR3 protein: CATSDSNSDTQYF. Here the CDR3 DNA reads TGTGCCACCAGTGATTCTAACTCAGATACGCAGTATTTT.

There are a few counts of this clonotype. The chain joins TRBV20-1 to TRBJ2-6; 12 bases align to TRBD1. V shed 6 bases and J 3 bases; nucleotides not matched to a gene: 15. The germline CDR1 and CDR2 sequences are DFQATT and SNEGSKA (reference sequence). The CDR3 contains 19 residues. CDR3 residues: CSAIFLPGQGADGANVLTF. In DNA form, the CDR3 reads TGCAGTGCGATTTTTTTGCCGGGACAGGGGGCTGATGGGGCCAACGTCCTGACTTTC.

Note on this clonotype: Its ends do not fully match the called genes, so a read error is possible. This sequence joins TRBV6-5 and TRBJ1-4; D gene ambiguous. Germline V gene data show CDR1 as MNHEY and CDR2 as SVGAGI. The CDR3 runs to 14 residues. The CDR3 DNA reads TGTGCCAGCAGTCGAGGCCTCCTTAATGAAAAACTGTATTTT. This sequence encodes CASSRGLLNEKLYF.

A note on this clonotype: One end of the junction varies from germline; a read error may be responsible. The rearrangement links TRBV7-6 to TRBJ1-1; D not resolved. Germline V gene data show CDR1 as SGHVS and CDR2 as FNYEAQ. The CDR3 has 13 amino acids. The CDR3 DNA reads TGTGCCAGCAGCTTAGACCCGTACACTGTAGCTTTCTTT. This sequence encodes CASSLDPYTVAFF. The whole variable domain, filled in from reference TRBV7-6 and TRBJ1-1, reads GAGVSQSPRYKVTKRGQDVALRCDPISGHVSLYWYRQALGQGPEFLTYFNYEAQQDKSGLPNDRFSAERPEGSISTLTIQRTEQRDSAMYRCASSLDPYTVAFFGQGTRLTVV.

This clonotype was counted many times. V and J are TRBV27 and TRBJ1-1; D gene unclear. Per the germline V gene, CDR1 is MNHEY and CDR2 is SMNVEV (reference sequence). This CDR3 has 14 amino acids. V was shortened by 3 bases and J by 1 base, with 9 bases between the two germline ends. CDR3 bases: TGTGCCAGCAGTTTGCAACAAAGGAACACTGAAGCTTTCTTT. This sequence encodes CASSLQQRNTEAFF.

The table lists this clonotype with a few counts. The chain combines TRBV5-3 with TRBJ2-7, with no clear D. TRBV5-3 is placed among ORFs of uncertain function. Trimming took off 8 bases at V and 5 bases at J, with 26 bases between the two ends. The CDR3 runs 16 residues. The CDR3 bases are TGTGCCAGCAGCCCACTAAGCCTTGAAGGGCCGGACGAGCAGTACTTC. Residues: CASSPLSLEGPDEQYF.

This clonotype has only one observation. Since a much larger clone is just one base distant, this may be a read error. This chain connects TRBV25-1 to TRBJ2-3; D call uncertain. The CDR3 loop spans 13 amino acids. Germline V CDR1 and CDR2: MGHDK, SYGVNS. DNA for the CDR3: TGTGCCAGCAGTGAAGAATATGCAGAAACGCAGTATTTT. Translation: CASSEEYAETQYF.

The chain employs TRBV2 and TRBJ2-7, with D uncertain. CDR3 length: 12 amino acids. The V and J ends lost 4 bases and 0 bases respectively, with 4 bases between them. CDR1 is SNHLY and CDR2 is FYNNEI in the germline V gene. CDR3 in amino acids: CASSVFSYEQYF. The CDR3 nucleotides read TGTGCCAGCAGTGTTTTCTCCTACGAGCAGTACTTC.

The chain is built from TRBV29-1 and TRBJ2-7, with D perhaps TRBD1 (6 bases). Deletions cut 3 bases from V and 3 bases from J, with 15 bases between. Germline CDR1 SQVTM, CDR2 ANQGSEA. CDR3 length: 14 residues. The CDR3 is CSVEGRGGLYEQYF. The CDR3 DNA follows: TGCAGCGTTGAGGGCAGGGGTGGACTCTACGAGCAGTACTTC.

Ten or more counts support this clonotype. CDR3 amino acids: CASSPDYNEQFF. CDR3 DNA sequence: TGCGCCAGCAGTCCTGACTACAATGAGCAGTTCTTC. The chain couples TRBV5-1 to TRBJ2-1; D is undetermined. With 5 bases removed from V and 3 bases from J, the gap between germline ends came to 6 bases. CDR3 length: 12 residues. Germline V gene lookup returns CDR1 SGHRS and CDR2 YFSETQ.

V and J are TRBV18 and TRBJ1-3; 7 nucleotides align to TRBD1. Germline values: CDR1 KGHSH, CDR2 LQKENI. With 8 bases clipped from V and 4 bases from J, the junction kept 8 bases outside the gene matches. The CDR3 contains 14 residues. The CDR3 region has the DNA TGTGCCAGCCGCGTGACAGGGCCCGGAAACACCATATATTTT. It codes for CASRVTGPGNTIYF.

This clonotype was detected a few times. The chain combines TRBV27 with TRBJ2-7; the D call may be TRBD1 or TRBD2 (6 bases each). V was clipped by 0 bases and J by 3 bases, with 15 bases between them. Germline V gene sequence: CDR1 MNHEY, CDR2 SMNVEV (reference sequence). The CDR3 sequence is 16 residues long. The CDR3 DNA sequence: TGTGCCAGCAGTTTATCGGAGGGGGAGCTGATCTACGAGCAGTACTTC. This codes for CASSLSEGELIYEQYF.

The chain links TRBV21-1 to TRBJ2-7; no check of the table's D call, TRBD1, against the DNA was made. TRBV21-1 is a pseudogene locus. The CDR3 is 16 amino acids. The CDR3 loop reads CASSKEDRLSTYEQYF. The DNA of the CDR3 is TGTGCCAGCAGCAAAGAAGACAGGTTGTCCACCTACGAGCAGTACTTC.

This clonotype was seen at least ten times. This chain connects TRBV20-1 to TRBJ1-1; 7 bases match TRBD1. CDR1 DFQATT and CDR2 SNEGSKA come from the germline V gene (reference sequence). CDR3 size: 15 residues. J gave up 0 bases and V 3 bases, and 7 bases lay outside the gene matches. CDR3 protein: CSARGLGQLNTEAFF. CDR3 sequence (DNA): TGCAGTGCTAGGGGACTGGGACAGTTGAACACTGAAGCTTTCTTT.

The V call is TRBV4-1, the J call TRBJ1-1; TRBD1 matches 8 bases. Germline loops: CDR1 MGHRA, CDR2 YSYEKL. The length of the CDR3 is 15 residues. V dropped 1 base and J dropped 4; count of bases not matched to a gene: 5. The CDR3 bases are TGCGCCAGCAGCCAAGGACAGGGGTTGAGCACTGAAGCTTTCTTT. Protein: CASSQGQGLSTEAFF.

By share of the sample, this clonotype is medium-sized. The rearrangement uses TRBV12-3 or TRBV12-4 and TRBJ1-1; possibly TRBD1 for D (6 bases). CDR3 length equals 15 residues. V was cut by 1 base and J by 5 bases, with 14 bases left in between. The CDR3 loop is CASSLDGQGLTEAFF. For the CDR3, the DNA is TGTGCCAGCAGTTTAGATGGGCAGGGGTTAACTGAAGCTTTCTTT.

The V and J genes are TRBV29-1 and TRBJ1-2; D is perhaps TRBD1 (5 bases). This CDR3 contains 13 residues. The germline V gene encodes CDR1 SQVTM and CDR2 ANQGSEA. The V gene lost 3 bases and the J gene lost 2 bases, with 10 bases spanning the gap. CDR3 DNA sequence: TGCAGCGTTGAGAGGCAGGGAAACTATGGCTACACCTTC. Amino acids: CSVERQGNYGYTF.

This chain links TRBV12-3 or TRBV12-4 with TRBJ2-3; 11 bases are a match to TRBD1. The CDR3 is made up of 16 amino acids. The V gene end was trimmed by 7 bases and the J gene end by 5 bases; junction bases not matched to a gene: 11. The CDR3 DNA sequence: TGTGCCAGCAATCTCGGACAGGGGGCTAAGGTAGATACGCAGTATTTT. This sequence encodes CASNLGQGAKVDTQYF.

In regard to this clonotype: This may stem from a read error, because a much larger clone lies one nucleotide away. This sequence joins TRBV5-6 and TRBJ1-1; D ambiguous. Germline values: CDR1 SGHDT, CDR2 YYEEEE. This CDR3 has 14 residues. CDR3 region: CASSLEELNTEAYF. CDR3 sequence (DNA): TGTGCCAGCAGCTTGGAGGAATTGAACACTGAAGCTTACTTT. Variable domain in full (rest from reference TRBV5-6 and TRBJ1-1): DAGVTQSPTHLIKTRGQQVTLRCSPKSGHDTVSWYQQALGQGPQFIFQYYEEEERQRGNFPDRFSGHQFPNYSSELNVNALLLGDSALYLCASSLEELNTEAYFGQGTRLTVV.

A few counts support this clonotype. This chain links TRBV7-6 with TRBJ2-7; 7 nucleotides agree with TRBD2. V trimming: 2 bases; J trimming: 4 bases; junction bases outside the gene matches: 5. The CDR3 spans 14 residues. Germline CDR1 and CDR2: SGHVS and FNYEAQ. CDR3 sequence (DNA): TGTGCCAGCAGCTTATTTGCGGGAGCGTACGAGCAGTACTTC. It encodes CASSLFAGAYEQYF.

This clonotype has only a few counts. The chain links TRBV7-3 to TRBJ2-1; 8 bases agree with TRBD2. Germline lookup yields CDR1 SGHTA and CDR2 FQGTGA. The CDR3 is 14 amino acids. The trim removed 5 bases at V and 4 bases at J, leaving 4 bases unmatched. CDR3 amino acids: CASSTSGGYNEQFF. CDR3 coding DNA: TGTGCCAGCAGCACAAGCGGGGGTTACAATGAGCAGTTCTTC.

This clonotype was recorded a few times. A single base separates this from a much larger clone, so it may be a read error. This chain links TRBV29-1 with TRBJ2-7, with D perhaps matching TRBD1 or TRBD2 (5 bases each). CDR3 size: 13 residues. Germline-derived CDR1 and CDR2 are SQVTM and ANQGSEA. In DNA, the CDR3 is TGCAGCGCTGAAGTCGGGACCAAGTACGAGCAGTACTTC. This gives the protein CSAEVGTKYEQYF.

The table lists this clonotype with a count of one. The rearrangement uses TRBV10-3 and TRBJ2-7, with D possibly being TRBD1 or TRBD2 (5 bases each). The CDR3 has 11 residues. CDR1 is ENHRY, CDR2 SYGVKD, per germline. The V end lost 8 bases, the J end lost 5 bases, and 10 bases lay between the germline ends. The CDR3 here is CAISWGNEQYF. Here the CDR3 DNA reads TGTGCCATCTCGTGGGGGAACGAGCAGTACTTC.

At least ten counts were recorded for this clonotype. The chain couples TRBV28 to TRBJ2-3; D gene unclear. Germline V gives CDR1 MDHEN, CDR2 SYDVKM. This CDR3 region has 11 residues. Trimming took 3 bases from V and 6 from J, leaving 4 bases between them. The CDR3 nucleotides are TGTGCCAGCAGTTTGGATGATACGCAGTATTTT. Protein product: CASSLDDTQYF.

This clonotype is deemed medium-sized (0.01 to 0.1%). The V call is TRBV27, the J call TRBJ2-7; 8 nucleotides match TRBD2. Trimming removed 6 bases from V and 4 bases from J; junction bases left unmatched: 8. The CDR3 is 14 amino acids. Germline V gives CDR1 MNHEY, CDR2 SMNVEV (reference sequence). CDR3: CASSPGTSGYEQYF. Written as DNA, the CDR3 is TGTGCCAGCAGCCCTGGTACTAGCGGTTACGAGCAGTACTTC.

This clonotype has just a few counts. The CDR3 spells CATSDLDSSTYEQYF. The CDR3 nucleotides read TGTGCCACCTCCGACCTCGACAGCAGTACCTACGAGCAGTACTTC. The chain links TRBV19 to TRBJ2-7, with a tentative D call TRBD1 (5 bases). Between the trimmed V and J ends, which lost 10 bases and 2 bases, there was a span of 21 bases. The CDR3 extends over 15 amino acids. Germline lookup yields CDR1 LNHDA and CDR2 SQIVND (reference sequence).

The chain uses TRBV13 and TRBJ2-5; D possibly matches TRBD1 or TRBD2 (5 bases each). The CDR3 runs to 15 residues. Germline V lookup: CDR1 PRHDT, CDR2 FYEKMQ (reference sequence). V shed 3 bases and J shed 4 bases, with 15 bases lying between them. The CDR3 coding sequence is TGTGCCAGCAGCTTGGGGCTAGCAGCAGGAGAGACCCAGTACTTC. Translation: CASSLGLAAGETQYF.

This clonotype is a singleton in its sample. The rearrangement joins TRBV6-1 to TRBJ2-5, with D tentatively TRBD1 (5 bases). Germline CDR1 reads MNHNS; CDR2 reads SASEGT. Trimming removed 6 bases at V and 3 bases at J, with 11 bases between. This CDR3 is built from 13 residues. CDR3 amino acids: CASRGAREETQYF. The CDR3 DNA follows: TGTGCCAGCAGAGGAGCCAGGGAAGAGACCCAGTACTTC.

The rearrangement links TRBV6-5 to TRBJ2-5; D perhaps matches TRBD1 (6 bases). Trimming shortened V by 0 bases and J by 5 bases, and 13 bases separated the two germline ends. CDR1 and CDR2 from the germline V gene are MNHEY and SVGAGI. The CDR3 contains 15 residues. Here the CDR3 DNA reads TGTGCCAGCAGTTACTCCCAGGGGACGGCGGAGACCCAGTACTTC. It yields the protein CASSYSQGTAETQYF.

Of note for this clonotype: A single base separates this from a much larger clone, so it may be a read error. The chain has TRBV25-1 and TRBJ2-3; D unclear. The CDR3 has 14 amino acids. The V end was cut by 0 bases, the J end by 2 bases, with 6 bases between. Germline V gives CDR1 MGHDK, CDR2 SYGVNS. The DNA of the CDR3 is TGTGCCAGCAGTGAATACACCCTCACAGATACGCAGTATTTT. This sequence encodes CASSEYTLTDTQYF.

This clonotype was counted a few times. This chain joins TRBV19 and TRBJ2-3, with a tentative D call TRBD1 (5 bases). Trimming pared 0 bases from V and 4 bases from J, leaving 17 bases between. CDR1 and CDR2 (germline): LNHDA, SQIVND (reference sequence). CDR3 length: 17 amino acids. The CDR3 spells CASSIDGRTRPADTQYF. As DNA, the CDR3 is TGTGCCAGTAGTATAGATGGGCGGACACGTCCCGCAGATACGCAGTATTTT.